The next 23 T cell receptor beta chains were all read from a single sample in a study of shared clonotypes between healthy human individuals (TCRdb year 2020). The library was produced with the immunoSEQ multiplex PCR assay. TCRdb mirrors the immuneACCESS table, restricted to in-frame sequences. Some clones are absent from its copies; in checked studies, under half trace to an unresolved V gene, and the reason for the others is unknown. This sample gives 1,400,000 or so clones in total; approximately 98.5% of them show up just once. Of the sample, about 0.4% is held by the ten largest clones. The sample was naive CD4+ T cells sorted from blood. The sample's cell subset or site label, decoded: CD45RA+ positively selected. The receptors originated from a man aged 30-40 years in good health.

The chain employs TRBV5-8 and TRBJ2-7; D unclear. The CDR3 contains 13 residues. V lost 0 bases and J 2 bases, leaving 6 bases between the germline ends. From germline, CDR1 is SGHTS and CDR2 YDEGEE. The CDR3 region is CASSLDRTYEQYF. CDR3 DNA sequence: TGTGCCAGCAGCTTGGACAGAACCTACGAGCAGTACTTC.

The CDR3 here is CASSLPSIQTAIYEQYF. DNA for the CDR3: TGTGCCAGCAGCTTACCATCTATACAGACGGCTATCTACGAGCAGTACTTC. The V and J genes are TRBV11-2 and TRBJ2-7, with D uncertain. Germline assignment: CDR1 SGHAT and CDR2 FQNNGV. Trimming pared 2 bases from V and 3 bases from J, leaving 20 bases between. The CDR3 length is 17 residues.

The rearrangement links TRBV9 to TRBJ2-7; no firm D call. V was cut by 4 bases and J by 2 bases, with 13 bases left in between. This CDR3 is built from 14 residues. Germline V gene lookup returns CDR1 SGDLS and CDR2 YYNGEE. The CDR3 DNA follows: TGTGCCAGCAGCTTAACGTCACTGACCTACGAGCAGTACTTC. Its protein is CASSLTSLTYEQYF.

The chain joins TRBV25-1 to TRBJ2-7; D unresolved. The CDR3 contains 12 residues. Trimming left V 4 bases short and J 12 bases short, with 16 bases between. Germline V gene lookup returns CDR1 MGHDK and CDR2 SYGVNS. CDR3 loop: CASSGRTEGPYF. As DNA, the CDR3 is TGTGCCAGCAGTGGCAGGACCGAAGGTCCGTACTTC.

Worth noting for this clone: Other nucleotide sequences from this sample produce the same CDR3. The chain carries TRBV5-6 and TRBJ1-2; 7 bases are a match to TRBD1. The V and J ends lost 0 bases and 8 bases, in that order; junction bases with no gene match: 4. The V gene's germline CDR1 is SGHDT and CDR2 YYEEEE. The CDR3 spans 13 residues. In DNA, the CDR3 is TGTGCCAGCAGCTTGGCTGCAGGGGGAGGCTACACCTTC. Encoded protein: CASSLAAGGGYTF. Based on the CDR3 plus reference TRBV5-6 and TRBJ1-2, the full variable domain is DAGVTQSPTHLIKTRGQQVTLRCSPKSGHDTVSWYQQALGQGPQFIFQYYEEEERQRGNFPDRFSGHQFPNYSSELNVNALLLGDSALYLCASSLAAGGGYTFGSGTRLTVV.

This clone was counted a single time. J is TRBJ2-1 and V is TRBV28; D unresolved. The CDR3 runs to 16 residues. In germline, CDR1 is MDHEN, CDR2 SYDVKM. V lost 2 bases and J 3 bases, leaving 14 bases between the germline ends. CDR3 DNA sequence: TGTGCCAGCAGTTTAATACAGTTCTCCCACTACAATGAGCAGTTCTTC. Protein: CASSLIQFSHYNEQFF.

J is TRBJ2-1 and V is TRBV7-9; weak D call: TRBD2 (6 bases). Germline CDR1 and CDR2: SEHNR and FQNEAQ (reference sequence). V was trimmed by 5 bases and J by 4 bases, leaving 18 bases between them. The CDR3 runs to 16 residues. The CDR3 nucleotides are TGTGCCAGCAGCCTCTTTCCACTAGCCGATTACAATGAGCAGTTCTTC. Translation gives CASSLFPLADYNEQFF.

This chain uses TRBV11-3 with TRBJ2-5, with TRBD2 matching 11 bases. The length of the CDR3 is 18 residues. With 1 base clipped from V and 0 bases from J, the junction kept 7 bases outside the gene matches. Germline values: CDR1 SGHNT, CDR2 YENEEA. Here the CDR3 reads CASSLVVSGRGDQETQYF. The CDR3 DNA reads as TGTGCCAGCAGCTTAGTCGTTAGCGGGAGGGGCGACCAAGAGACCCAGTACTTC.

The V call is TRBV1, the J call TRBJ1-1; the table's D gene call, TRBD1, was not cross checked with the DNA. TRBV1 is a pseudogene segment. CDR3 length: 11 amino acids. The CDR3 spells CTQVRGTEAFF. The CDR3 region has the DNA TGCACCCAGGTGAGGGGGACTGAAGCTTTCTTT.

The CDR3 here is CGGGPTAYEQYF. The CDR3 DNA reads TGTGGGGGAGGGCCGACCGCCTACGAGCAGTACTTC. The chain uses TRBV12-5 and TRBJ2-7; 7 bases are shared with TRBD2. In germline, CDR1 is LGHNT, CDR2 FRNRAP. The length of the CDR3 is 12 residues.

The genes are TRBV30 and TRBJ2-7; the match to TRBD2 covers 9 bases. The CDR3 has 11 amino acids. V was pared by 7 bases and J by 3 bases, with 1 base of the junction left unmatched. CDR1 and CDR2 from the germline V gene are GTSNPN and SVGIG (reference sequence). The CDR3 loop is CALTSGYEQYF. CDR3 sequence (DNA): TGTGCCTTGACTAGCGGCTACGAGCAGTACTTC.

This chain links TRBV7-2 with TRBJ1-2; tentatively, D is TRBD1 (6 bases). Germline CDR1 and CDR2: SGHTA and FQGNSA. Trimming cost V 2 bases and J 4 bases, with 20 bases left between them. The length of the CDR3 is 17 residues. CDR3 DNA sequence: TGTGCCAGCAGCTTATTTTTTTTAACAGGGTCGGGCTATGGCTACACCTTC. It codes for CASSLFFLTGSGYGYTF.

This sequence joins TRBV7-9 and TRBJ2-7; D might be TRBD2 (5 bases). Trimming took 5 bases from V and 0 from J, leaving 14 bases between them. This CDR3 comprises 15 residues. Germline-derived CDR1 and CDR2 are SEHNR and FQNEAQ (reference sequence). The CDR3 DNA sequence: TGTGCCAGCAGCCCCGGGATCTCTAGCTCCTACGAGCAGTACTTC. Translated: CASSPGISSSYEQYF.

The chain combines TRBV7-6 with TRBJ2-3; D might be TRBD2 (6 bases). CDR1 is SGHVS and CDR2 is FNYEAQ in the germline V gene. V lost 5 bases and J lost 6, with 18 bases in between. The CDR3 sequence is 15 residues long. The CDR3, as DNA: TGTGCCAGCAGCCTAGAGGGTCTTGGGGGGGATACGCAGTATTTT. Protein: CASSLEGLGGDTQYF.

The chain employs TRBV6-5 and TRBJ2-7; 11 bases agree with TRBD1. The CDR3 spans 14 residues. V lost 6 bases and J lost 4; bases outside the gene matches: 5. Germline V gene lookup returns CDR1 MNHEY and CDR2 SVGAGI. CDR3 bases: TGTGCCAGCAGCCAGGGACAGGGGGGGTACGAGCAGTACTTC. Its translation is CASSQGQGGYEQYF.

The chain uses TRBV18 and TRBJ1-1; no clear D gene. The CDR3 sequence is 13 residues long. V lost 4 bases to trimming and J lost 4 bases, with 10 bases between them. Germline CDR1 reads KGHSH; CDR2 reads LQKENI. The CDR3, as DNA: TGTGCCAGCTCACAATCCGCTTCCACTGAAGCTTTCTTT. Translated, it gives CASSQSASTEAFF.

This chain links TRBV6-5 with TRBJ2-6; weak D call: TRBD1 (5 bases). The CDR3 contains 16 residues. Germline lookup yields CDR1 MNHEY and CDR2 SVGAGI. The V end lost 0 bases, the J end lost 3 bases, and 9 bases lay between the germline ends. CDR3 in amino acids: CASSYSRGFGANVLTF. As DNA, the CDR3 is TGTGCCAGCAGTTACTCTAGGGGATTTGGGGCCAACGTCCTGACTTTC.

The chain couples TRBV2 to TRBJ2-1; unclear D gene. CDR3 length: 15 amino acids. V dropped 1 base and J dropped 9 bases, with 16 bases sitting between them. Germline V gives CDR1 SNHLY, CDR2 FYNNEI. CDR3: CASSEEGIRSGEQFF. CDR3 coding DNA: TGTGCCAGCAGTGAAGAGGGAATCCGCTCCGGTGAGCAGTTCTTC.

The rearrangement links TRBV30 to TRBJ2-5, with D unclear. Germline CDR1 is GTSNPN and CDR2 is SVGIG (reference sequence). V was trimmed by 4 bases and J by 5 bases, leaving 14 bases between them. The CDR3 runs to 13 residues. The CDR3 loop reads CAWNWMGPETQYF. The CDR3 DNA follows: TGTGCCTGGAACTGGATGGGCCCCGAGACCCAGTACTTC.

The V call is TRBV6-4, the J call TRBJ2-2; TRBD1 might be the D (5 bases). Trimming took 8 bases from V and 5 from J, leaving 15 bases between them. Per germline, CDR1 MRHNA and CDR2 SNTAGT. This CDR3 is built from 14 residues. The CDR3 loop is CASGPRQITGELFF. In DNA, the CDR3 is TGTGCCAGCGGGCCCCGACAGATTACCGGGGAGCTGTTTTTT.

V is TRBV6-4 and J is TRBJ2-3, with D perhaps matching TRBD2 (5 bases). Trimming stripped 7 bases from V and 0 bases from J, with 11 bases between. The V gene's germline CDR1 is MRHNA and CDR2 SNTAGT. The CDR3 has 14 amino acids. In nucleotides, the CDR3 is TGTGCCAGCAAAGGCAGGACTAGCACAGATACGCAGTATTTT. Its protein is CASKGRTSTDTQYF.

The rearrangement joins TRBV2 to TRBJ1-1; D is perhaps TRBD1 (6 bases). CDR1 and CDR2 from the germline V gene are SNHLY and FYNNEI. The CDR3 sequence is 15 residues long. The V end was cut by 5 bases, the J end by 1 base, with 14 bases between. CDR3 in amino acids: CASSRPGDQNTEAFF. In DNA form, the CDR3 reads TGTGCCAGCAGTAGGCCAGGGGACCAGAACACTGAAGCTTTCTTT.

The rearrangement uses TRBV28 and TRBJ2-1; 9 bases map to TRBD2. V was pared by 7 bases and J by 5 bases, with 12 bases of the junction left unmatched. This CDR3 region has 16 residues. The germline V gene has CDR1 MDHEN and CDR2 SYDVKM. The CDR3 spells CASTPLTSGGDNEQFF. In DNA, the CDR3 is TGTGCCAGCACACCGCTGACTAGCGGAGGCGACAATGAGCAGTTCTTC.